The entry below describes one T cell receptor beta chain. Clones were sequenced by immunoSEQ multiplex PCR, and TCRdb holds only the in-frame ones, with some missing. The table lists about 380,000 clones, around 95% of them singletons. These data are taken from a study of shared T cell receptors in the human thymus. The germline gives CDR1 MDHEN, CDR2 SYDVKM. The CDR3 covers 12 residues. The V gene lost 7 bases and the J gene lost 2 bases, with 9 bases spanning the gap. The sequenced sample was thymocytes. The source is a human donor. The rearrangement uses TRBV28 and TRBJ2-7; D is undetermined. The CDR3 DNA follows: TGTGCCAGCACCGACGGTCCCTACGAGCAGTACTTC. Amino acid sequence: CASTDGPYEQYF.